This T cell receptor (beta chain) was obtained from a study of blood T cells in healthy people across ages. A second PCR, run for roughly 7 to 11 cycles, used a sample-barcoded 5' primer plus a J-beta primer mix. Each cDNA molecule was tagged by a template-switch adaptor with 12 random nucleotides. From the 5' RACE reads, TCRdb called clonotypes with MiXCR, one entry per CDR3 protein. The sample lists 750,000 or so distinct CDR3 sequences, around a quarter occurring once. Germline V gene data show CDR1 as MNHNS and CDR2 as SASEGT. With 5 bases clipped from V and 2 bases from J, the junction kept 14 bases outside the gene matches. The CDR3 covers 17 residues. This clonotype was seen a handful of times. This sample was also put to use in a study of T cells of mothers and their children. Per that paper: The overlap seen between related mothers and children slightly exceeded that of unrelated pairs, though not significantly.

The TCR comes from a boy younger than 18 in good health. The sample was blood. The chain couples TRBV6-1 to TRBJ2-5, with TRBD2 matching 7 bases. CDR3 sequence: CASSPLAWSGGQETQYF. The CDR3 region has the DNA TGTGCCAGCAGTCCACTAGCGTGGTCGGGCGGACAAGAGACCCAGTACTTC.